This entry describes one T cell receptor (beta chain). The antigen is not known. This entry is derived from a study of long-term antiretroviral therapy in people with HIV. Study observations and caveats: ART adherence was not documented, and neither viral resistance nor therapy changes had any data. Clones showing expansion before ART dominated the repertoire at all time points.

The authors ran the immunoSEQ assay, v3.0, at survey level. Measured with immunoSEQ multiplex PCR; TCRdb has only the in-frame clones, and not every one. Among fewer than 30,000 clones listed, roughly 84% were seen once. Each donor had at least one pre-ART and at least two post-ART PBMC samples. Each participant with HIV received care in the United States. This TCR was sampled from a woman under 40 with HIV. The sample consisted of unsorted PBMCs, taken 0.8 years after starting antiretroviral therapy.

CDR3 nucleotides: TGTGCCAGCAGCCCGGGGATAGCGGGGGGTTCCTACGAGCAGTACTTC. This translates into CASSPGIAGGSYEQYF. V is TRBV13 and J is TRBJ2-7; 10 bases fit TRBD2. CDR1 and CDR2 (germline): PRHDT, FYEKMQ (reference sequence). The CDR3 is made up of 16 amino acids. V lost 5 bases to trimming and J lost 1 base; unmatched junction nucleotides: 8.